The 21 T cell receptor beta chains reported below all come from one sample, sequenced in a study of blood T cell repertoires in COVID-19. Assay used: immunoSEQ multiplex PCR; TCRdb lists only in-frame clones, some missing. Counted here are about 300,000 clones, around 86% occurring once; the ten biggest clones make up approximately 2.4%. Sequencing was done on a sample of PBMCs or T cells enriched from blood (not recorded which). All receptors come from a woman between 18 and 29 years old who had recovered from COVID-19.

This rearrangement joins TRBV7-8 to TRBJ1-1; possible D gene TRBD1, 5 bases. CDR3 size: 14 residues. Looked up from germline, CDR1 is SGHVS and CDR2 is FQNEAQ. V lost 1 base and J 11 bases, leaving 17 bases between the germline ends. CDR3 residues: CASSLVAGSLKAFF. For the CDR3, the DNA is TGTGCCAGCAGCTTAGTGGCAGGGTCTTTGAAGGCTTTCTTT.

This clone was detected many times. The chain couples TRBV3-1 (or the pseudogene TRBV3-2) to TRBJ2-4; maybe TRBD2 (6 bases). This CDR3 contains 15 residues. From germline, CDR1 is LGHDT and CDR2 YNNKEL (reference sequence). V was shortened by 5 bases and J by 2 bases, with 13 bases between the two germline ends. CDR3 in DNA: TGTGCCAGCAGCTCCCGGGACTCCCCCAAAAACATTCAGTACTTC. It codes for CASSSRDSPKNIQYF.

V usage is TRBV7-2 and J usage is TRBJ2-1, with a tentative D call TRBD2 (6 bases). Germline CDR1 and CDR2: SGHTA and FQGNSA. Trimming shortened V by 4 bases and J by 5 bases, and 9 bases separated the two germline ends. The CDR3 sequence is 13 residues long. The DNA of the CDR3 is TGTGCCAGCAGCTCGGGACTGCACAATGAGCAGTTCTTC. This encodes CASSSGLHNEQFF.

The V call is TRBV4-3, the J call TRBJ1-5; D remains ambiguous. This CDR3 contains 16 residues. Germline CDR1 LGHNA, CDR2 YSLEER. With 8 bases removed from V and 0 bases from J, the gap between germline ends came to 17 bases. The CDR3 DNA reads TGCGCCAGCCGGGCAGGACTGGGTGATAGCAATCAGCCCCAGCATTTT. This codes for CASRAGLGDSNQPQHF.

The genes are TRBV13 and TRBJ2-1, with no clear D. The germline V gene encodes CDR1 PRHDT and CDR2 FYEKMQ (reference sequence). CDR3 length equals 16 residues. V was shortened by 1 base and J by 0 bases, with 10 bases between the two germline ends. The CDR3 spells CASSLDPASSYNEQFF. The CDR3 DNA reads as TGTGCCAGCAGCTTAGACCCAGCGAGCTCCTACAATGAGCAGTTCTTC.

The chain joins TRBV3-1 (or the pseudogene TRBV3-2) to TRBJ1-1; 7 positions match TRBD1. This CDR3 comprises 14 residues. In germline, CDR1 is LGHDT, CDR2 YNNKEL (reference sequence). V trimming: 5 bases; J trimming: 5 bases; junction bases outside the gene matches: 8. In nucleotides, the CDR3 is TGTGCCAGCAGCGGGACCCACAGGGGTACTGAAGCTTTCTTT. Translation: CASSGTHRGTEAFF.

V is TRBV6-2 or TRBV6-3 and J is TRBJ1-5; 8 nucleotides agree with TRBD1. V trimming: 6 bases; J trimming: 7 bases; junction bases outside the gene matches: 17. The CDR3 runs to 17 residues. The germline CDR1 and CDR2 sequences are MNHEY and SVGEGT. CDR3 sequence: CASSPYNLATGVQPQHF. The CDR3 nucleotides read TGTGCCAGCAGCCCTTACAATCTCGCGACAGGGGTGCAGCCCCAGCATTTT.

In nucleotides, the CDR3 is TGTGCCAGCAGCGACTACGGATCCTACGAGCAGTACTTC. Its protein product is CASSDYGSYEQYF. The V gene is TRBV7-2, the J gene TRBJ2-7; weak D call: TRBD2 (5 bases). Per germline, CDR1 SGHTA and CDR2 FQGNSA. The CDR3 loop spans 13 amino acids. With 5 bases removed from V and 1 base from J, the gap between germline ends came to 9 bases. The full variable domain, in which reference TRBV7-2 and TRBJ2-7 provide the parts outside the CDR3, is GAGVSQSPSNKVTEKGKDVELRCDPISGHTALYWYRQSLGQGLEFLIYFQGNSAPDKSGLPSDRFSAERTGGSVSTLTIQRTQQEDSAVYLCASSDYGSYEQYFGPGTRLTVT.

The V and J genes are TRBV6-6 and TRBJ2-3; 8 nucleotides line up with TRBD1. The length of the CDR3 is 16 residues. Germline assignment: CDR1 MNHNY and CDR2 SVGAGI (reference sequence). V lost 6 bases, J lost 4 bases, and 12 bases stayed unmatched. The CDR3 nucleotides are TGTGCCAGCAGATCTGGACAGGGAGGAAGGGCAGATACGCAGTATTTT. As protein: CASRSGQGGRADTQYF.

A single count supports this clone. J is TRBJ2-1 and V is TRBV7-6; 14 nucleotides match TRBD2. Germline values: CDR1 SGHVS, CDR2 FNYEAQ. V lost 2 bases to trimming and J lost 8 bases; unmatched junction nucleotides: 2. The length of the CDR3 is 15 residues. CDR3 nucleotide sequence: TGTGCCAGCAGCTTAAGGACTAGCGGGGGGTATGAGCAGTTCTTC. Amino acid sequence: CASSLRTSGGYEQFF.

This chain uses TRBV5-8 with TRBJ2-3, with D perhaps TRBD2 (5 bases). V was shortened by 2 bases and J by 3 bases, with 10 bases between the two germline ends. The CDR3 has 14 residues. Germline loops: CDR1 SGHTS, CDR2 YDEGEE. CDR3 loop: CASSFGLLTDTQYF. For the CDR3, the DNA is TGTGCCAGCAGCTTTGGACTGCTTACAGATACGCAGTATTTT.

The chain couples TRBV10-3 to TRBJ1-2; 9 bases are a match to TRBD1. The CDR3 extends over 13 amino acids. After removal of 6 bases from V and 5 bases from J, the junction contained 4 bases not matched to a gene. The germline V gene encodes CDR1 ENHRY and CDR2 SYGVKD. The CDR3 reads CAIRPGTGYGYTF. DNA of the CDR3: TGTGCCATCAGGCCCGGGACAGGGTATGGCTACACCTTC.

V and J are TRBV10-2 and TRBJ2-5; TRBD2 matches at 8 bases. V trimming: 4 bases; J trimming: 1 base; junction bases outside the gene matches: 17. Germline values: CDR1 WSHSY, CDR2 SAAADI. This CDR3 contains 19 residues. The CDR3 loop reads CASSGSVSTSGVAQETQYF. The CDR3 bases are TGCGCCAGCAGTGGGAGCGTAAGCACTAGCGGCGTAGCCCAAGAGACCCAGTACTTC.

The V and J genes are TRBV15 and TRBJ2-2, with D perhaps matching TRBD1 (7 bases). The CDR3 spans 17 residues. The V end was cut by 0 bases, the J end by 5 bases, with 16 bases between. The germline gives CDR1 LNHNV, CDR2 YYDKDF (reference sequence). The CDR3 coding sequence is TGTGCCACCAGCAGAGATAGGTCAGGGGGGCGGACCGGGGAGCTGTTTTTT. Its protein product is CATSRDRSGGRTGELFF.

The CDR3 reads CASSLSWGQENIQYF. The CDR3 DNA reads TGTGCCAGCAGTTTATCATGGGGGCAAGAAAACATTCAGTACTTC. The gene calls are TRBV27 and TRBJ2-4, with a weak D call TRBD1 (6 bases). The CDR3 is 15 residues long. V was shortened by 0 bases and J by 5 bases, with 11 bases between the two germline ends. CDR1 and CDR2 from the germline V gene are MNHEY and SMNVEV (reference sequence).

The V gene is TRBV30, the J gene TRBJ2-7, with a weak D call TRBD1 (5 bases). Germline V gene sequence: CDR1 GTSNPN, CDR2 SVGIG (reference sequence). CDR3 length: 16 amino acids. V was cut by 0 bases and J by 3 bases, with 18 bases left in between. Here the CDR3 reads CAWSVEVGRALYEQYF. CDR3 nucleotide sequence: TGTGCCTGGAGTGTAGAGGTGGGCAGGGCTCTCTACGAGCAGTACTTC.

This chain's CDR3 is CASSPVAGAWNEQFF. CDR3 in DNA: TGTGCCAGCAGCCCTGTAGCGGGGGCGTGGAATGAGCAGTTCTTC. V usage is TRBV7-9 and J usage is TRBJ2-1; 9 bases align to TRBD2. Germline V gene lookup returns CDR1 SEHNR and CDR2 FQNEAQ (reference sequence). V dropped 5 bases and J dropped 7; count of bases not matched to a gene: 9. CDR3 length equals 15 residues. Full variable domain (rest looked up from reference TRBV7-9 and TRBJ2-1): DTGVSQNPRHKITKRGQNVTFRCDPISEHNRLYWYRQTLGQGPEFLTYFQNEAQLEKSRLLSDRFSAERPKGSFSTLEIQRTEQGDSAMYLCASSPVAGAWNEQFFGPGTRLTVL.

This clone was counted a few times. As DNA, the CDR3 is TGTGCCAGCGTCGCGACAGGGGGCTTAAAAGCTTTCTTT. This gives the protein CASVATGGLKAFF. The V call is TRBV6-5, the J call TRBJ1-1; 10 bases fit TRBD1. Germline V gene data show CDR1 as MNHEY and CDR2 as SVGAGI. The CDR3 is 13 residues long. After removal of 8 bases from V and 9 bases from J, the junction contained 9 bases not matched to a gene.

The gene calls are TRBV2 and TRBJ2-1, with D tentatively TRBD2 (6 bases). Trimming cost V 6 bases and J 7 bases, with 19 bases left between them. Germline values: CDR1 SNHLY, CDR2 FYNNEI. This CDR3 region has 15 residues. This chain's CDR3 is CASSDTGDRWNEQFF. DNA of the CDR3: TGTGCCAGCAGCGATACGGGAGATAGGTGGAATGAGCAGTTCTTC.

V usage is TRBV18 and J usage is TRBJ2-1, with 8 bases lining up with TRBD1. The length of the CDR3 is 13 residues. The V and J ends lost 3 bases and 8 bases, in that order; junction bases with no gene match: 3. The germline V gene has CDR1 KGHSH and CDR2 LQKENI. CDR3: CASSPVRGHEQFF. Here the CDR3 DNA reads TGTGCCAGCTCACCGGTCAGGGGGCATGAGCAGTTCTTC.

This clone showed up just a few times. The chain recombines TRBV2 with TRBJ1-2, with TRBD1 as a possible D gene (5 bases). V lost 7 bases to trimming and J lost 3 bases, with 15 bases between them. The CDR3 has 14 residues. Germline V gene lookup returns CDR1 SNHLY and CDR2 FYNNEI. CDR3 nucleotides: TGTGCCAGCATGGGTTGGGCAGGGCACTATGGCTACACCTTC. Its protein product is CASMGWAGHYGYTF.